The TCR beta chain under discussion was sequenced for a study of blood T cell repertoires in COVID-19. Produced via immunoSEQ multiplex PCR; TCRdb's table is partial and in-frame only. The repertoire holds some 330,000 clones, 85% to 90% seen once, with 3.5% to 4% in the top ten. V dropped 0 bases and J dropped 5; count of bases not matched to a gene: 7. The length of the CDR3 is 16 residues. Germline CDR1 and CDR2: SGHRS and YFSETQ. The sequenced sample consisted of peripheral blood. This receptor was taken from a woman between 50 and 59 years old with active or convalescent COVID-19. The chain links TRBV5-1 to TRBJ2-5, with TRBD2 matching 10 bases. CDR3 in amino acids: CASSLGASGSRETQYF. Written as DNA, the CDR3 is TGCGCCAGCAGCTTGGGCGCTAGCGGGAGCAGGGAGACCCAGTACTTC.